The 17 T cell receptor beta chains reported below all come from one sample, sequenced in a study of cytomegalovirus exposure and HLA in healthy donors. Primers for the PCR totalled 60 Vbeta and 13 Jbeta. Method: immunoSEQ multiplex PCR; TCRdb's copy keeps in-frame clones and lacks some. The sample lists under 150,000 clones, approximately 80% occurring once. Sequenced material: PBMCs. The receptor source for this set is a boy aged 2 to 9 in good health and CMV-seronegative.

This chain links TRBV18 with TRBJ2-5; D gene unclear. With 0 bases removed from V and 4 bases from J, the gap between germline ends came to 9 bases. The CDR3 spans 14 residues. The V gene's germline CDR1 is KGHSH and CDR2 LQKENI. Here the CDR3 reads CASSPPSQSETQYF. The CDR3 coding sequence is TGTGCCAGCTCACCACCGTCGCAGTCAGAGACCCAGTACTTC. Based on the CDR3 plus reference TRBV18 and TRBJ2-5, the full variable domain is NAGVMQNPRHLVRRRGQEARLRCSPMKGHSHVYWYRQLPEEGLKFMVYLQKENIIDESGMPKERFSAEFPKEGPSILRIQQVVRGDSAAYFCASSPPSQSETQYFGPGTRLLVL.

In regard to this clone: This specimen includes other DNA sequences encoding the same CDR3. V and J are TRBV6-6 and TRBJ1-2; D may be TRBD1 (5 bases). The CDR3 sequence is 15 residues long. Germline CDR1 is MNHNY and CDR2 is SVGAGI (reference sequence). The V and J ends lost 2 bases and 1 base respectively, with 11 bases between them. CDR3 DNA: TGTGCCAGCAGTTACGAGGCAGGGTATAACTATGGCTACACCTTC. As protein: CASSYEAGYNYGYTF.

The rearrangement uses TRBV7-2 and TRBJ2-2; no definite D call. This CDR3 contains 12 residues. Germline CDR1 and CDR2: SGHTA and FQGNSA. Trimming took off 4 bases at V and 6 bases at J, with 6 bases between the two ends. This chain's CDR3 is CASSSPAGELFF. DNA of the CDR3: TGTGCCAGCAGCTCCCCCGCCGGGGAGCTGTTTTTT.

The chain links TRBV5-4 to TRBJ1-1, with 7 bases that match TRBD1. The CDR3 consists of 15 residues. CDR1 and CDR2 from the germline V gene are SGHNT and YYREEE (reference sequence). Germline trimming cut 4 bases from V and 0 bases from J; bases unmatched to any gene: 6. The CDR3 DNA reads TGTGCCAGCAGCCCCCGGACAGGTTTGAACACTGAAGCTTTCTTT. Translated: CASSPRTGLNTEAFF.

The chain uses TRBV19 and TRBJ2-3, with 9 bases lining up with TRBD2. CDR1 is LNHDA and CDR2 is SQIVND in the germline V gene (reference sequence). The V gene end was trimmed by 6 bases and the J gene end by 0 bases; junction bases not matched to a gene: 1. The CDR3 totals 14 residues. The CDR3 reads CASRRGGSTDTQYF. The DNA of the CDR3 is TGTGCCAGTAGGCGGGGGGGTAGCACAGATACGCAGTATTTT.

CDR3 region: CASSQGDGAGGYEQYF. The CDR3 DNA follows: TGCGCCAGCAGCCAAGGCGATGGTGCAGGGGGCTACGAGCAGTACTTC. V usage is TRBV4-3 and J usage is TRBJ2-7, with 7 bases that match TRBD1. The V segment lost 1 base and the J segment 3 bases; nucleotides outside the gene matches: 9. CDR1 and CDR2 (germline): LGHNA, YSLEER. The CDR3 spans 16 residues.

This chain connects TRBV27 to TRBJ2-5; TRBD2 is a possible D gene (6 bases). The germline gives CDR1 MNHEY, CDR2 SMNVEV (reference sequence). The CDR3 contains 13 residues. V dropped 5 bases and J dropped 2 bases, with 9 bases sitting between them. The CDR3 nucleotides read TGTGCCAGCAGTGGGGAGGATCAAGAGACCCAGTACTTC. Its protein product is CASSGEDQETQYF.

This chain links TRBV10-3 with TRBJ1-2, with D uncertain. Germline V gene sequence: CDR1 ENHRY, CDR2 SYGVKD. This CDR3 contains 13 residues. Between the trimmed V and J ends, which lost 11 bases and 2 bases, there was a span of 15 bases. The CDR3 nucleotides read TGTGCCTTCCGGGAGGCAGAAAACTATGGCTACACCTTC. Protein product: CAFREAENYGYTF.

CDR3 nucleotides: TGTGCCAGCAGCCAAGACGGGCAGGGGGATGGCTACACCTTC. Protein: CASSQDGQGDGYTF. V is TRBV4-2 and J is TRBJ1-2, with 7 nucleotides matching TRBD1. J was trimmed by 6 bases and V by 0 bases; bases with no gene match: 4. The germline V gene has CDR1 LGHNA and CDR2 YNFKEQ. CDR3 length: 14 residues.

The J gene is TRBJ1-2, the V gene TRBV7-2, with 7 bases aligning to TRBD1. CDR1 and CDR2 from the germline V gene are SGHTA and FQGNSA. The CDR3 is 13 residues long. V was clipped by 5 bases and J by 4 bases; unmatched bases: 4. Here the CDR3 reads CASSLGTVYGYTF. CDR3 bases: TGTGCCAGCAGCCTAGGGACAGTCTATGGCTACACCTTC.

The CDR3 bases are TGTGCCAGCAGCCAGATAGCGGGAGCGACAGATACGCAGTATTTT. It translates to CASSQIAGATDTQYF. This chain joins TRBV7-6 and TRBJ2-3; 9 bases align to TRBD2. Germline V lookup: CDR1 SGHVS, CDR2 FNYEAQ. The V segment lost 5 bases and the J segment 3 bases; nucleotides outside the gene matches: 6. This CDR3 is built from 15 residues. The full variable domain, completed using reference TRBV7-6 and TRBJ2-3, is GAGVSQSPRYKVTKRGQDVALRCDPISGHVSLYWYRQALGQGPEFLTYFNYEAQQDKSGLPNDRFSAERPEGSISTLTIQRTEQRDSAMYRCASSQIAGATDTQYFGPGTRLTVL.

The CDR3 loop is CASSLSGTVNTEAFF. Here the CDR3 DNA reads TGTGCCAGCAGCTTGTCTGGGACAGTTAACACTGAAGCTTTCTTT. The chain has TRBV11-2 and TRBJ1-1, with 7 positions matching TRBD1. The J segment lost 2 bases and the V segment lost 3 bases, leaving 6 bases of the junction unmatched. The CDR3 runs 15 residues. CDR1 is SGHAT and CDR2 is FQNNGV in the germline V gene. Together with reference TRBV11-2 and TRBJ1-1, the CDR3 gives the full variable domain: EAGVAQSPRYKIIEKRQSVAFWCNPISGHATLYWYQQILGQGPKLLIQFQNNGVVDDSQLPKDRFSAERLKGVDSTLKIQPAKLEDSAVYLCASSLSGTVNTEAFFGQGTRLTVV.

DNA of the CDR3: TGTGCCAGCAGTTATCAGGGGTTTCTCACAGATACGCAGTATTTT. This translates into CASSYQGFLTDTQYF. The chain combines TRBV27 with TRBJ2-3, with a tentative D call TRBD1 (6 bases). V lost 4 bases and J 2 bases, leaving 13 bases between the germline ends. CDR3 length: 15 amino acids. Germline V gene data show CDR1 as MNHEY and CDR2 as SMNVEV (reference sequence).

This rearrangement joins TRBV19 to TRBJ1-3; no definite D call. V lost 5 bases to trimming and J lost 2 bases, with 7 bases between them. In germline, CDR1 is LNHDA, CDR2 SQIVND (reference sequence). There are 13 residues in the CDR3. The CDR3 region is CASSLTTGNTIYF. In nucleotides, the CDR3 is TGTGCCAGTAGTCTCACTACTGGAAACACCATATATTTT.

The chain combines TRBV6-1 with TRBJ2-5, with 13 nucleotides matching TRBD2. This CDR3 is built from 16 residues. Germline V gene sequence: CDR1 MNHNS, CDR2 SASEGT. Trimming took 4 bases from V and 1 from J; bases not matched to a gene: 3. The CDR3 is CASSALAGGAQETQYF. CDR3 sequence (DNA): TGTGCCAGCAGTGCACTAGCGGGGGGGGCCCAAGAGACCCAGTACTTC.

This chain joins TRBV29-1 and TRBJ1-2, with TRBD1 matching over 7 bases. Germline CDR1 and CDR2: SQVTM and ANQGSEA. The CDR3 totals 12 residues. The CDR3 DNA follows: TGCGGGGGAGACAGGGAGGCTGGGGGCTACACCTTC. Protein: CGGDREAGGYTF. The full variable domain, completed using reference TRBV29-1 and TRBJ1-2, is SAVISQKPSRDICQRGTSLTIQCQVDSQVTMMFWYRQQPGQSLTLIATANQGSEATYESGFVIDKFPISRPNLTFSTLTVSNMSPEDSSIYLCGGDREAGGYTFGSGTRLTVV.

In its sample, this clone was seen once. J is TRBJ1-5 and V is TRBV10-3, with D hard to call. CDR3 size: 13 residues. In germline, CDR1 is ENHRY, CDR2 SYGVKD. V lost 4 bases to trimming and J lost 6 bases, with 10 bases between them. For the CDR3, the DNA is TGTGCCATCAGTGGAGATGGGAGTCAGCCCCAGCATTTT. It yields the protein CAISGDGSQPQHF.